The rows below give T cell receptor beta chains drawn from one sample of a study of shared clonotypes between healthy human individuals. TCRdb's table, derived via immunoSEQ multiplex PCR, lists solely in-frame clones and lacks some. This table has about 2.4 million clones, over 85% appearing once. The sample comprised naive CD4+ T cells from PBMCs. These receptors all come from a man aged 18 to 35 in good health. Some clones in this sample may be carry-over from other donors' samples. The CDR3 runs from the conserved cysteine through the conserved F or W. D genes are given only for firm matches. Size is stated for part of the rows, as once, few or many counts, or as a class when the clone is expanded.

V gene	J gene	D gene	clone size	CDR3 DNA	CDR3 protein
TRBV4-2	TRBJ2-7	TRBD1	.	TGTGCCAGCAGCCGAGGAGAGGGACAGCTATCCTACGAGCAGTACTTC	CASSRGEGQLSYEQYF
TRBV28	TRBJ2-7	.	.	TGTGCCAGCAGCGGGAGCTCCTACGAGCAGTACTTC	CASSGSSYEQYF
TRBV19	TRBJ1-4	.	.	TGTGCCAGCCTCCCCAGGGCGTCCCGAGGAGAAAAACTGTTTTTT	CASLPRASRGEKLFF
TRBV6-5	TRBJ2-7	.	.	TGTGCCAGCAGAAGATCGCAGGGTGAGGACGAGCAGTACTTC	CASRRSQGEDEQYF
TRBV6-5	TRBJ1-3	.	few	TGTGCCAGCAGCCGTGGACAGTTCTCTGGAAACACCATATATTTT	CASSRGQFSGNTIYF
TRBV4-2	TRBJ2-7	TRBD1	.	TGTGCCAGCAGCCCTCAGGGACAGCTCCTAAACGAGCAGTACTTC	CASSPQGQLLNEQYF
TRBV6-1	TRBJ2-7	.	once	TGTGCCAGCAGTGAAGCTAGTTACGAGCAGTACTTC	CASSEASYEQYF
TRBV7-9	TRBJ2-7	.	.	TGTGCCAGCAGCGGGGATGTAAAAGGCTCCTACGAGCAGTACTTC	CASSGDVKGSYEQYF
TRBV5-1	TRBJ2-5	TRBD1	.	TGCGCCAGCAGCTTGGTGGTACAGGGGTCAGAGACCCAGTACTTC	CASSLVVQGSETQYF
TRBV5-1	TRBJ2-1	TRBD2	.	TGCGCCAGCAGCCCCGGGATAGCGGGAGGGCCCAGGTTCAATGAGCAGTTCTTC	CASSPGIAGGPRFNEQFF
TRBV28	TRBJ1-5	TRBD1	.	TGTGCCAGCAGGGCACAGGGGGCTCAACAGCCCCAGCATTTT	CASRAQGAQQPQHF
TRBV5-5	TRBJ2-5	TRBD1	.	TGTGCCAGCAGCTTGGGGGACAGCCAAGAGACCCAGTACTTC	CASSLGDSQETQYF
TRBV7-6	TRBJ1-2	.	.	TGTGCCAGCAGCCCGACGGAGGACTATGGCTACACCTTC	CASSPTEDYGYTF
TRBV9	TRBJ2-2	TRBD1	.	TGTGCCAGCAGCGTACGAGCCATAGGCCAGGGGGCAGTGGACACCGGGGAGCTGTTTTTT	CASSVRAIGQGAVDTGELFF
TRBV5-1	TRBJ1-2	.	.	TGCGCCAGCAGCTTGGGCCGACAGGATTACACCTTC	CASSLGRQDYTF
TRBV28	TRBJ1-2	.	.	TGTGCCAGCAGTCAAATAGGGCCCCAGCCCTATCGCTACACCTTC	CASSQIGPQPYRYTF
TRBV11-2	TRBJ2-7	TRBD2	.	TGTGCCAGCAGCTTAGAACGCGGGGGCTACGAGCAGTACTTC	CASSLERGGYEQYF
TRBV27	TRBJ1-2	TRBD1	.	TGTGCCAGCAGTTTAAGACAGGGATCTTCTGATAAGGTTCGCTATGGCTACACCTTC	CASSLRQGSSDKVRYGYTF
TRBV9	TRBJ2-2	.	.	TGTGCCAGCAGCTCAACGGGGTTAAACACCGGGGAGCTGTTTTTT	CASSSTGLNTGELFF
TRBV29-1	TRBJ1-3	.	.	TGCAGCGTTGAATGGCCCCCAGGAAACACCATATATTTT	CSVEWPPGNTIYF
TRBV27	TRBJ2-7	.	.	TGTGCCAGCAGCTTCTCCGGCGATCACACTTCCTACGAGCAGTACTTC	CASSFSGDHTSYEQYF
TRBV9	TRBJ2-4	TRBD1	.	TGTGCCAGCAGCGTAGATTCGGGACAGGGTATTGGCATTCAGTACTTC	CASSVDSGQGIGIQYF
TRBV4-2	TRBJ1-1	.	once	TGTGCCAGCAGCCAGCAGTCAGGTACTGAAGCTTTCTTT	CASSQQSGTEAFF
TRBV5-6	TRBJ2-3	.	.	TGTGCCAGCAGCTTGGGCCCGACCAGCACAGATACGCAGTATTTT	CASSLGPTSTDTQYF
TRBV28	TRBJ1-5	.	.	TGTGCCAGCAGTTTTAGTAAAAGTGGGACAAAATCCAGGCCCCAGCATTTT	CASSFSKSGTKSRPQHF
TRBV28	TRBJ1-3	.	.	TGTGCCAGCAGTTCCCTGGAACTCTCTGGAAACACCATATATTTT	CASSSLELSGNTIYF
TRBV5-1	TRBJ2-1	TRBD2	.	TGCGCCAGCAGCTTTCTAGCGGGAGTAGGGGAAGGGAATGAGCAGTTCTTC	CASSFLAGVGEGNEQFF
TRBV4-1	TRBJ2-2	.	.	TGCGCCAGCAGCGTCCAGGCCCAGGGGAGGGCCAGCACCGGGGAGCTGTTTTTT	CASSVQAQGRASTGELFF
TRBV29-1	TRBJ2-1	.	.	TGCAGCGTTGAGGCCCGTATGGGTTCCTACAATGAGCAGTTCTTC	CSVEARMGSYNEQFF
TRBV2	TRBJ1-1	.	.	TGTGCCACGAACCCCACAGGTTTGCAGAACACTGAAGCTTTCTTT	CATNPTGLQNTEAFF
TRBV6-1	TRBJ1-2	.	.	TGTGCCAGCACCCCGCTTGGTTTGTACTATGGCTACACCTTC	CASTPLGLYYGYTF
TRBV19	TRBJ2-7	.	.	TGTGCCAGCGCTCTGACGGCTAACTCCTACGAGCAGTACTTC	CASALTANSYEQYF
TRBV2	TRBJ1-2	TRBD1	.	TGTGCCAAGTCCGACAGGGCAGGTGGCTACACCTTC	CAKSDRAGGYTF
TRBV18	TRBJ2-3	.	.	TGTGCCAGCTCACCACAAATCCTTCGGGATTCAGATACGCAGTATTTT	CASSPQILRDSDTQYF
TRBV27	TRBJ1-5	.	.	TGTGCCAGCAGTCCAAGCGGGGGGCTAGGTCGTGAGCCCCAGCATTTT	CASSPSGGLGREPQHF
TRBV6-4	TRBJ2-2	.	.	TGTGCCAGCAGTGATATTGGGGGTACCGGGGAGCTGTTTTTT	CASSDIGGTGELFF
TRBV7-2	TRBJ2-2	.	.	TGTGCCAGCAGCTTAACGCCCAACACCGGGGAGCTGTTTTTT	CASSLTPNTGELFF
TRBV11-2	TRBJ2-2	TRBD2	once	TGTGCCAGCAGCTTACGTTCTGGCGGGAGGGCCACCGGGGAGCTGTTTTTT	CASSLRSGGRATGELFF
TRBV5-1	TRBJ2-3	TRBD1	.	TGCGCCAGCAGCCAGGACAGGGGAACAGATACGCAGTATTTT	CASSQDRGTDTQYF
TRBV9	TRBJ1-1	.	.	TGTGCCAGCAGCCCTCGGAACTGGAACACTGAAGCTTTCTTT	CASSPRNWNTEAFF
TRBV7-9	TRBJ1-5	.	few	TGTGCCAGCAGCTTAAGGATCCAGGGGCGTCAGCCCCAGCATTTT	CASSLRIQGRQPQHF
TRBV5-4	TRBJ1-1	.	.	TGTGCCAGCAGCCCGGAAGGGGCTGAAGCTTTCTTT	CASSPEGAEAFF
TRBV2	TRBJ1-5	.	few	TGTGCCAGCAGGTACAGGGGCAATCAGCCCCAGCATTTT	CASRYRGNQPQHF
TRBV28	TRBJ2-7	TRBD2	once	TGTGCCAGCACCAGTATGGGGGGGGGACGCGTGTCGGGCACTCCCTACGAGCAGTACTTC	CASTSMGGGRVSGTPYEQYF
TRBV10-2	TRBJ1-2	.	once	TGCGCCAGCAGTGAGACATGGGGCTACACCTTC	CASSETWGYTF
TRBV27	TRBJ2-7	.	.	TGTGCCAGCAGTCCGACTAGAGGAGATCGCGAGCAGTACTTC	CASSPTRGDREQYF
TRBV29-1	TRBJ2-3	.	.	TGCAGCGCGGGGGCTAGCACAGATACGCAGTATTTT	CSAGASTDTQYF
TRBV28	TRBJ1-4	.	.	TGTGCCAGCAGTTTCGATAATGAAAAACTGTTTTTT	CASSFDNEKLFF
TRBV5-6	TRBJ2-7	.	.	TGTGCCAGCAGCTTGGACCCTCGGGGGAAGGGCGAGCAGTACTTC	CASSLDPRGKGEQYF